These 24 T cell receptor beta chains came from one sample sequenced in a study of T cell changes during pregnancy in multiple sclerosis. The assay was immunoSEQ multiplex PCR, and TCRdb's table has in-frame clones only and misses some. The data hold about 92,000 clones, with 92% observed a single time. Sequencing was performed on peripheral blood, taken in the first trimester of pregnancy. The receptors come from a female donor with multiple sclerosis, enrolled in a pregnancy study.

This chain links TRBV19 with TRBJ2-7; D is perhaps TRBD2 (6 bases). The germline V gene has CDR1 LNHDA and CDR2 SQIVND (reference sequence). The CDR3 length is 15 residues. Trimming removed 0 bases from V and 4 bases from J, with 13 bases in between. The CDR3 region has the DNA TGTGCCAGTAGTATAGATTCGACTAGTATGTACGAGCAGTACTTC. This encodes CASSIDSTSMYEQYF.

This chain uses TRBV19 with TRBJ1-1; possible D gene TRBD1, 5 bases. The CDR3 is 14 residues long. Germline CDR1 and CDR2: LNHDA and SQIVND (reference sequence). V was trimmed by 5 bases and J by 3 bases, leaving 13 bases between them. CDR3: CASSARGGDTEAFF. The CDR3 coding sequence is TGTGCCAGTAGTGCGAGGGGAGGAGACACTGAAGCTTTCTTT. Together with reference TRBV19 and TRBJ1-1, the CDR3 gives the full variable domain: DGGITQSPKYLFRKEGQNVTLSCEQNLNHDAMYWYRQDPGQGLRLIYYSQIVNDFQKGDIAEGYSVSREKKESFPLTVTSAQKNPTAFYLCASSARGGDTEAFFGQGTRLTVV.

This chain joins TRBV5-4 and TRBJ1-2; 7 bases agree with TRBD1. Germline loops: CDR1 SGHNT, CDR2 YYREEE (reference sequence). The CDR3 extends over 15 amino acids. With V trimmed by 0 bases and J by 4 bases, 6 bases remained unmatched. CDR3: CASSLAGQAPYGYTF. CDR3 bases: TGTGCCAGCAGCTTGGCAGGACAGGCCCCCTATGGCTACACCTTC.

This clone was counted a single time. The V gene is TRBV27, the J gene TRBJ1-2; tentatively, D is TRBD1 (6 bases). The germline V gene encodes CDR1 MNHEY and CDR2 SMNVEV (reference sequence). CDR3 length: 15 amino acids. The V end lost 4 bases, the J end lost 5 bases, and 17 bases lay between the germline ends. CDR3 residues: CASSSNTGNGYGYTF. DNA of the CDR3: TGTGCCAGCAGTTCAAATACAGGGAACGGTTATGGCTACACCTTC.

This chain connects TRBV6-1 to TRBJ2-6; D call uncertain. Germline V lookup: CDR1 MNHNS, CDR2 SASEGT. Between the trimmed V and J ends, which lost 4 bases and 1 base, there was a span of 14 bases. The CDR3 is made up of 17 amino acids. The CDR3 nucleotides read TGTGCCAGCAGTGCCGTGGGTCTAGGATCTGGGGCCAACGTCCTGACTTTC. It translates to CASSAVGLGSGANVLTF.

The CDR3 bases are TGCAGCGCCCTGGGAGCGGGAGTTCATGGCTACACCTTC. Residues: CSALGAGVHGYTF. This chain joins TRBV29-1 and TRBJ1-2; D is unresolved. Trimming removed 7 bases at V and 6 bases at J, with 18 bases between. CDR3 length: 13 residues. The germline V gene encodes CDR1 SQVTM and CDR2 ANQGSEA.

The chain uses TRBV18 and TRBJ2-6; 9 bases match TRBD1. Trimming took 2 bases from V and 2 from J; bases not matched to a gene: 4. Looked up from germline, CDR1 is KGHSH and CDR2 is LQKENI. This CDR3 contains 17 residues. CDR3 sequence (DNA): TGTGCCAGCTCACCAGGGACAGGGAGTGCTGGGGCCAACGTCCTGACTTTC. This encodes CASSPGTGSAGANVLTF.

The chain carries TRBV7-6 and TRBJ2-2; D is unresolved. CDR1 is SGHVS and CDR2 is FNYEAQ in the germline V gene. Trimming took off 8 bases at V and 8 bases at J, with 9 bases between the two ends. This CDR3 contains 11 residues. Here the CDR3 DNA reads TGTGCCAGCCAGGCTGAAGGGGAGCTGTTTTTT. The encoded protein is CASQAEGELFF.

The J gene is TRBJ2-7, the V gene TRBV2; 7 nucleotides align to TRBD2. The CDR3 sequence is 12 residues long. Unmatched junction bases numbered 2, after V lost 4 bases and J lost 5 bases. Germline loops: CDR1 SNHLY, CDR2 FYNNEI. This chain's CDR3 is CASSVGGDEQYF. The CDR3, as DNA: TGTGCCAGCAGTGTGGGAGGGGACGAGCAGTACTTC.

The chain joins TRBV9 to TRBJ2-5, with D possibly matching TRBD2 (5 bases). Germline V CDR1 and CDR2: SGDLS, YYNGEE. The CDR3 consists of 16 residues. V was shortened by 0 bases and J by 5 bases, with 17 bases between the two germline ends. The CDR3 bases are TGTGCCAGCAGCGTAGGCGGGCTAGTCAATCGGGAGACCCAGTACTTC. Amino acids: CASSVGGLVNRETQYF.

The chain has TRBV7-9 and TRBJ2-2, with a tentative D call TRBD1 (7 bases). The CDR3 loop spans 13 amino acids. Per the germline V gene, CDR1 is SEHNR and CDR2 is FQNEAQ (reference sequence). The V and J ends lost 5 bases and 6 bases respectively, with 10 bases between them. The CDR3, as DNA: TGTGCCAGCAGCCAGGGGGGTCCCGGGGAGCTGTTTTTT. Amino acids: CASSQGGPGELFF.

This chain uses TRBV10-2 with TRBJ2-7; 7 positions match TRBD1. The V gene end was trimmed by 5 bases and the J gene end by 0 bases; junction bases not matched to a gene: 7. Germline V lookup: CDR1 WSHSY, CDR2 SAAADI. CDR3 length: 15 amino acids. The CDR3 reads CASSPGTDLSYEQYF. Written as DNA, the CDR3 is TGCGCCAGCAGTCCCGGGACAGACCTCTCCTACGAGCAGTACTTC.

This clone was picked up one time. The chain joins TRBV28 to TRBJ1-5; perhaps TRBD1 as D (5 bases). This CDR3 contains 12 residues. The V end lost 6 bases, the J end lost 7 bases, and 10 bases lay between the germline ends. Germline V gene sequence: CDR1 MDHEN, CDR2 SYDVKM. CDR3 bases: TGTGCCAGCAGAGCGGGGGGGCAGCCCCAGCATTTT. It yields the protein CASRAGGQPQHF. The complete variable domain, with remaining parts taken from reference TRBV28 and TRBJ1-5, reads DVKVTQSSRYLVKRTGEKVFLECVQDMDHENMFWYRQDPGLGLRLIYFSYDVKMKEKGDIPEGYSVSREKKERFSLILESASTNQTSMYLCASRAGGQPQHFGDGTRLSIL.

J is TRBJ2-1 and V is TRBV6-6, with 9 positions matching TRBD1. The V gene end was trimmed by 8 bases and the J gene end by 9 bases; junction bases not matched to a gene: 2. From germline, CDR1 is MNHNY and CDR2 SVGAGI (reference sequence). CDR3 length: 11 residues. Written as DNA, the CDR3 is TGTGCCAGCTCGACAGGGGGTGAGCAGTTCTTC. It encodes CASSTGGEQFF.

The gene calls are TRBV10-2 and TRBJ1-1; 7 nucleotides agree with TRBD1. Germline V gene data show CDR1 as WSHSY and CDR2 as SAAADI. CDR3 length: 11 amino acids. Trimming cost V 6 bases and J 11 bases; bases outside gene matches: 6. The DNA for the CDR3 is TGCGCCAGCAGAACCGACAGGGAGGCTTTCTTT. It codes for CASRTDREAFF.

The rearrangement links TRBV7-9 to TRBJ1-1, with D perhaps matching TRBD1 (6 bases). The CDR3 loop spans 13 amino acids. Trimming took 1 base from V and 10 from J, leaving 13 bases between them. Germline V gene lookup returns CDR1 SEHNR and CDR2 FQNEAQ (reference sequence). The DNA for the CDR3 is TGTGCCAGCAGCTTAGGATACAGGGCTGCAGCTTTCTTT. It is translated as CASSLGYRAAAFF.

The gene calls are TRBV5-8 and TRBJ2-1; tentative D call: TRBD2 (6 bases). This CDR3 region has 15 residues. V was trimmed by 5 bases and J by 5 bases, leaving 17 bases between them. Germline-derived CDR1 and CDR2 are SGHTS and YDEGEE. The CDR3 here is CASSLQTGLNNEQFF. The DNA for the CDR3 is TGTGCCAGCAGTCTCCAAACCGGACTAAACAATGAGCAGTTCTTC.

V gene TRBV27 combines with J gene TRBJ2-1; 10 bases match TRBD2. Germline CDR1 reads MNHEY; CDR2 reads SMNVEV (reference sequence). The CDR3 loop spans 16 amino acids. Trimming cost V 4 bases and J 1 base; bases outside gene matches: 4. For the CDR3, the DNA is TGTGCCAGCAGTTCCCTGACTAGCGGGTCCTACAATGAGCAGTTCTTC. It encodes CASSSLTSGSYNEQFF.

This clone was detected only a few times. The chain is built from TRBV29-1 and TRBJ2-7; 7 positions agree with TRBD1. Germline CDR1 is SQVTM and CDR2 is ANQGSEA. J was trimmed by 0 bases and V by 4 bases; bases with no gene match: 6. This CDR3 spans 14 amino acids. The CDR3 DNA is TGCAGCGTTGCGAACAGGGGCCGCTCCTACGAGCAGTACTTC. Residues: CSVANRGRSYEQYF.

This clone was seen only once. V usage is TRBV14 and J usage is TRBJ1-2; D is ambiguous. The V gene's germline CDR1 is SGHDN and CDR2 FVKESK. CDR3 length: 14 residues. Trimming left V 0 bases short and J 4 bases short, with 9 bases between. The CDR3 region is CASSQDRMSYGYTF. The DNA of the CDR3 is TGTGCCAGCAGCCAAGACAGGATGAGCTATGGCTACACCTTC.

V is TRBV19 and J is TRBJ1-1; D unresolved. This CDR3 has 13 residues. Germline CDR1 reads LNHDA; CDR2 reads SQIVND (reference sequence). The V gene lost 6 bases and the J gene lost 1 base, with 9 bases spanning the gap. The CDR3 nucleotides are TGTGCCAGTAGAGGAACAGAGAACACTGAAGCTTTCTTT. Its protein is CASRGTENTEAFF.

A single count supports this clone. The chain joins TRBV5-5 to TRBJ2-7, with TRBD1 as a possible D gene (6 bases). The V gene's germline CDR1 is SGHKS and CDR2 YYEKEE (reference sequence). V was trimmed by 4 bases and J by 2 bases, leaving 16 bases between them. The CDR3 spans 15 residues. CDR3 sequence: CASSPRGTLTYEQYF. For the CDR3, the DNA is TGTGCCAGCAGCCCCCGAGGGACACTAACCTACGAGCAGTACTTC.

The rearrangement links TRBV19 to TRBJ1-4; perhaps TRBD1 as D (5 bases). The germline gives CDR1 LNHDA, CDR2 SQIVND (reference sequence). The CDR3 sequence is 12 residues long. The CDR3 here is CATGTLNEKLFF. Here the CDR3 DNA reads TGTGCTACGGGGACTTTGAATGAAAAACTGTTTTTT. Variable domain in full (rest from reference TRBV19 and TRBJ1-4): DGGITQSPKYLFRKEGQNVTLSCEQNLNHDAMYWYRQDPGQGLRLIYYSQIVNDFQKGDIAEGYSVSREKKESFPLTVTSAQKNPTAFYLCATGTLNEKLFFGSGTQLSVL.

CDR3: CAISDRGGEYGYTF. The CDR3 DNA sequence: TGTGCCATCAGTGACAGGGGAGGGGAATATGGCTACACCTTC. The chain joins TRBV10-3 to TRBJ1-2; D is possibly TRBD1 (6 bases). V was clipped by 3 bases and J by 5 bases, with 13 bases between them. The CDR3 contains 14 residues. CDR1 and CDR2 from the germline V gene are ENHRY and SYGVKD.